The 2 T cell receptor beta chains below all came from one sample that was sequenced in a study of long-term antiretroviral therapy in people with HIV. Samples were assayed with immunoSEQ v3.0 at survey level. TCRdb's copy holds only in-frame clones and misses some; the assay was immunoSEQ multiplex PCR. Of fewer than 35,000 clones listed, 65% to 80% are singletons. The starting material was unsorted PBMCs, obtained 3.1 years after starting antiretroviral therapy. These receptors all stem from a woman aged 45-59 years with HIV.

The DNA for the CDR3 is TGTGCCAGCAGTATCGGACAGGGCAACTATGGCTACACCTTC. This gives the protein CASSIGQGNYGYTF. V and J are TRBV6-1 and TRBJ1-2; 8 bases agree with TRBD1. V was pared by 5 bases and J by 2 bases, with 4 bases of the junction left unmatched. Germline V gene sequence: CDR1 MNHNS, CDR2 SASEGT. The CDR3 contains 14 residues.

The chain links TRBV6-1 to TRBJ2-4; D gene uncertain. This CDR3 has 12 residues. CDR1 is MNHNS and CDR2 is SASEGT in the germline V gene. With 7 bases removed from V and 8 bases from J, the gap between germline ends came to 12 bases. The CDR3 DNA is TGTGCCAGCAAGAAGGGTATTGACATTCAGTACTTC. Protein product: CASKKGIDIQYF.